The clone carrying this T cell receptor beta chain appeared a few times. Its antigen is still unknown. This sample stems from a study of T cells in Graves' hyperthyroidism and ophthalmopathy. Findings and caveats of the study: Within blood appeared most thyroid clonotypes that had expanded above 0.001.

Diagnoses rested on clinical symptoms, serum thyroxine and TRAb, thyroid ultrasound and orbital computed tomography. Germline V gene data show CDR1 as LGHNA and CDR2 as YNFKEQ. Unmatched junction bases numbered 14, after V lost 0 bases and J lost 7 bases. CDR3 length: 18 residues. TCR beta CDR3 regions were amplified from RNA. The primer set for the first-round RT-PCR of the TCR CDR3 was HTBI. TCRdb analysed the multiplex PCR reads with MiXCR anew, one entry per CDR3 protein. The repertoire holds 250,000 or so distinct CDR3 sequences, with roughly 15% as singletons. The sequenced material came from blood. This chain uses TRBV4-2 with TRBJ2-4, with 8 nucleotides matching TRBD2. This sequence was found in a woman in her forties or fifties with Graves' hyperthyroidism that later progressed to Graves' ophthalmopathy. CDR3 coding DNA: TGTGCCAGCAGCCAAGATGGGCCTAGCGGGCGGGGCGGGAACATTCAGTACTTC. Its translation: CASSQDGPSGRGGNIQYF.